The 17 T cell receptor beta chains given below trace back to one sample, sequenced in a study of cytomegalovirus exposure and HLA in healthy donors. Sequenced by immunoSEQ multiplex PCR; TCRdb stores in-frame clones only, minus some. The table shows some 83,000 clones, with 94% occurring only once. Sample: PBMCs. The receptors were gathered from a woman between 18 and 29 years old in good health and CMV-seropositive.

The chain links TRBV7-6 to TRBJ2-5; D not certain. The V end was cut by 0 bases, the J end by 2 bases, with 4 bases between. The CDR3 loop spans 13 amino acids. Per germline, CDR1 SGHVS and CDR2 FNYEAQ. The DNA for the CDR3 is TGTGCCAGCAGCTTAGCGGCTCAAGAGACCCAGTACTTC. This codes for CASSLAAQETQYF.

J is TRBJ1-2 and V is TRBV9; 8 bases align to TRBD1. The V segment lost 2 bases and the J segment 7 bases; nucleotides outside the gene matches: 7. CDR3 length: 14 residues. Germline lookup yields CDR1 SGDLS and CDR2 YYNGEE. CDR3 DNA: TGTGCCAGCAGCGTCTCAGGGGGCTATGCTGGCTACACCTTC. Protein product: CASSVSGGYAGYTF.

V is TRBV19 and J is TRBJ1-2; D is ambiguous. CDR3 length: 14 residues. Looked up from germline, CDR1 is LNHDA and CDR2 is SQIVND (reference sequence). V was cut by 7 bases and J by 4 bases, with 16 bases left in between. The CDR3 region is CASIPSRELYGYTF. The DNA of the CDR3 is TGTGCCAGTATTCCGAGCCGAGAGCTCTATGGCTACACCTTC.

The chain joins TRBV5-1 to TRBJ2-7, with D maybe TRBD2 (6 bases). The germline V gene has CDR1 SGHRS and CDR2 YFSETQ. The CDR3 is 16 residues long. V shed 0 bases and J shed 2 bases, with 15 bases lying between them. The DNA of the CDR3 is TGCGCCAGCAGCTTGGCCGGCGCGGGGAGCCCCTACGAGCAGTACTTC. As protein: CASSLAGAGSPYEQYF.

The chain couples TRBV28 to TRBJ2-7; TRBD1 matches 11 bases. The junction had 11 bases not matched to a gene; V was cut back by 4 bases and J by 0 bases. There are 18 residues in the CDR3. Germline V lookup: CDR1 MDHEN, CDR2 SYDVKM. The CDR3 region has the DNA TGTGCCAGCAGTTATCCGGGACAGGGGGAGCCTTTCTCCTACGAGCAGTACTTC. Its protein product is CASSYPGQGEPFSYEQYF.

The rearrangement joins TRBV7-2 to TRBJ1-1; D unresolved. The CDR3 extends over 15 amino acids. Between the trimmed V and J ends, which lost 1 base and 3 bases, there was a span of 12 bases. From germline, CDR1 is SGHTA and CDR2 FQGNSA. In DNA form, the CDR3 reads TGTGCCAGCAGCTTAGGACTCCGGAGGGACACTGAAGCTTTCTTT. It translates to CASSLGLRRDTEAFF. The full variable domain, completed using reference TRBV7-2 and TRBJ1-1, is GAGVSQSPSNKVTEKGKDVELRCDPISGHTALYWYRQSLGQGLEFLIYFQGNSAPDKSGLPSDRFSAERTGGSVSTLTIQRTQQEDSAVYLCASSLGLRRDTEAFFGQGTRLTVV.

The rearrangement joins TRBV4-2 to TRBJ1-1, with 10 positions matching TRBD1. Germline V lookup: CDR1 LGHNA, CDR2 YNFKEQ. Losses at the gene ends were 0 bases for V and 3 bases for J; bases not matched to a gene: 7. CDR3 length: 17 amino acids. The CDR3 coding sequence is TGTGCCAGCAGCCAAGAAGGTCGGACAGGGGGGGACACTGAAGCTTTCTTT. Translating gives CASSQEGRTGGDTEAFF.

The rearrangement joins TRBV7-2 to TRBJ1-1; D possibly corresponds to TRBD1 (5 bases). V was pared by 3 bases and J by 5 bases, with 16 bases between. This CDR3 has 15 residues. The germline gives CDR1 SGHTA, CDR2 FQGNSA. CDR3 sequence reads: CASSLSGTGRTEAFF. In nucleotides, the CDR3 is TGTGCCAGCAGCTTGTCCGGGACCGGGAGGACTGAAGCTTTCTTT.

This chain uses TRBV14 with TRBJ1-3; no definite D call. The germline V gene encodes CDR1 SGHDN and CDR2 FVKESK. V lost 1 base and J lost 0, with 10 bases in between. CDR3 size: 16 residues. The CDR3 DNA sequence: TGTGCCAGCAGCCAAGGTGACAATAACTCTGGAAACACCATATATTTT. This translates into CASSQGDNNSGNTIYF.

The chain is built from TRBV5-5 and TRBJ1-4; no reliable D call. The V gene's germline CDR1 is SGHKS and CDR2 YYEKEE (reference sequence). V was pared by 4 bases and J by 4 bases, with 14 bases between. The CDR3 consists of 15 residues. CDR3 protein: CASSASGSINEKLFF. CDR3 bases: TGTGCCAGCAGCGCCTCCGGGTCTATTAATGAAAAACTGTTTTTT.

The chain joins TRBV4-1 to TRBJ2-7; possible D gene TRBD2, 5 bases. The germline V gene encodes CDR1 MGHRA and CDR2 YSYEKL. The CDR3 length is 13 residues. Trimming stripped 4 bases from V and 0 bases from J, with 7 bases between. CDR3 sequence: CASSPRGSYEQYF. CDR3 sequence (DNA): TGCGCCAGCAGCCCCCGGGGCTCCTACGAGCAGTACTTC.

This clone was detected once. This chain connects TRBV5-4 to TRBJ2-2; possibly TRBD2 for D (6 bases). There are 15 residues in the CDR3. Trimming shortened V by 1 base and J by 6 bases, and 13 bases separated the two germline ends. Looked up from germline, CDR1 is SGHNT and CDR2 is YYREEE (reference sequence). Written as DNA, the CDR3 is TGTGCCAGCAGCTTGTGGGGGGAACGGGCCGGGGAGCTGTTTTTT. It encodes CASSLWGERAGELFF.

V gene TRBV29-1 combines with J gene TRBJ2-1; D may be TRBD2 (6 bases). The V end lost 0 bases, the J end lost 4 bases, and 7 bases lay between the germline ends. Germline V gene lookup returns CDR1 SQVTM and CDR2 ANQGSEA. The CDR3 covers 13 residues. The CDR3 DNA reads as TGCAGCGTTGAAGATCGGGGGTACAATGAGCAGTTCTTC. Translating gives CSVEDRGYNEQFF.

This chain links TRBV2 with TRBJ1-5; D not certain. V was trimmed by 2 bases and J by 6 bases, leaving 11 bases between them. This CDR3 contains 14 residues. In germline, CDR1 is SNHLY, CDR2 FYNNEI. CDR3 protein: CASSELSGSQPQHF. DNA for the CDR3: TGTGCCAGCAGTGAATTATCGGGTAGTCAGCCCCAGCATTTT.

The CDR3 protein is CASSLLDRGRWNSPLHF. The CDR3 bases are TGTGCCAGCAGCTTACTCGACAGGGGGCGATGGAATTCACCCCTCCACTTT. The V and J genes are TRBV7-9 and TRBJ1-6, with 10 nucleotides matching TRBD1. V gave up 2 bases and J gave up 7 bases; unmatched junction bases: 8. This CDR3 region has 17 residues. Germline lookup yields CDR1 SEHNR and CDR2 FQNEAQ (reference sequence).

V usage is TRBV6-1 and J usage is TRBJ1-1; 9 bases align to TRBD1. V gave up 5 bases and J gave up 5 bases; unmatched junction bases: 6. This CDR3 has 14 amino acids. Germline CDR1 MNHNS, CDR2 SASEGT. The CDR3 loop is CASSPGTGLTEAFF. CDR3 nucleotide sequence: TGTGCCAGCAGTCCCGGGACAGGGTTGACTGAAGCTTTCTTT.

This chain links TRBV11-3 with TRBJ2-1, with 15 nucleotides matching TRBD2. Germline V lookup: CDR1 SGHNT, CDR2 YENEEA. Trimming took 5 bases from V and 6 from J; bases not matched to a gene: 2. CDR3 length: 15 residues. The CDR3 region is CASSAGLAGGNEQFF. In DNA form, the CDR3 reads TGTGCCAGCAGCGCGGGACTAGCGGGGGGCAATGAGCAGTTCTTC.